This entry is about one TCR beta chain. Its antigen is not identified. The data were taken from a study of T cells in narcolepsy. Study observations and caveats: Autoreactive clone sequences were missing from some blood memory CD4+ repertoires. Blood of same and different patients, but not healthy controls, reportedly held recurring autoreactive clonotypes. Autoreactive HCRT-specific and TRIB2-specific clonotypes were marked in same-patient CSF-versus-blood CD4+ comparisons.

Produced via immunoSEQ multiplex PCR; TCRdb's table is partial and in-frame only. Among about 35,000 clones, around 80% were seen once, and the ten largest hold more than 0.85%. V was clipped by 6 bases and J by 7 bases; unmatched bases: 11. The CDR3 extends over 15 amino acids. Germline V gene data show CDR1 as MNHNS and CDR2 as SASEGT. Material: memory (CD45RA-) CD4+ T cells from blood. The receptor's source is a human donor in good health. V and J are TRBV6-1 and TRBJ2-1, with 8 bases fitting TRBD1. The chain's CDR3 is CASSPTQGVGNEQFF. In nucleotides, the CDR3 is TGTGCCAGCAGCCCGACACAGGGGGTGGGTAATGAGCAGTTCTTC.